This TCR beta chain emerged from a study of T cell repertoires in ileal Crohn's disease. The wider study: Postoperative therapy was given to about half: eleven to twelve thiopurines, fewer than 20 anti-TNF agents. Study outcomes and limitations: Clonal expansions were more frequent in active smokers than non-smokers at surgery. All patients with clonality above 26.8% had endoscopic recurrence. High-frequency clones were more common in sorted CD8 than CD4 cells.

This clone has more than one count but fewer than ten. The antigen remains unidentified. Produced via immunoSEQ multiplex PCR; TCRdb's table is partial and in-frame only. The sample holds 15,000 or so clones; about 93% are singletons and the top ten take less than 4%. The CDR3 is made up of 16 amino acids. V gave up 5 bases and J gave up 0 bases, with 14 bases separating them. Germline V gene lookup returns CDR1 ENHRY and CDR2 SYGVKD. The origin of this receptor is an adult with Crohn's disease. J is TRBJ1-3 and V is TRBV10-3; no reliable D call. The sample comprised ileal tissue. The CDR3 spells CAISSRLISSGNTIYF. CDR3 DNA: TGTGCCATCAGTTCGCGACTCATTAGCTCTGGAAACACCATATATTTT.